The 14 T cell receptor beta chains presented below share a single source sample, sequenced in a study of blood T cell repertoires in COVID-19. Using immunoSEQ multiplex PCR, the repertoire was profiled, and TCRdb retains in-frame clones only, with some absent. The data show 200,000 to 250,000 clones, 65% to 90% seen once. Sequenced sample: peripheral blood. The receptors derive from a middle-aged man with active or convalescent COVID-19.

This clone was seen once. The chain is built from TRBV5-8 and TRBJ2-3, with D maybe TRBD2 (5 bases). Trimming stripped 4 bases from V and 6 bases from J, with 9 bases between. Germline loops: CDR1 SGHTS, CDR2 YDEGEE. The CDR3 loop spans 12 amino acids. DNA of the CDR3: TGTGCCAGCAGCCCGAGCGGTGATACGCAGTATTTT. Encoded protein: CASSPSGDTQYF.

This clone came up once. The chain is built from TRBV4-3 and TRBJ2-3; no clear D. This CDR3 has 18 residues. Germline CDR1 LGHNA, CDR2 YSLEER. The germline V and J ends were trimmed by 0 bases and 0 bases, with 16 bases remaining between them. The CDR3: CASSQDFYRGTSTDTQYF. In nucleotides, the CDR3 is TGCGCCAGCAGCCAAGATTTCTATCGAGGTACTAGCACAGATACGCAGTATTTT.

With regard to this clone: Other DNA variants within this sample encode the same CDR3. The V call is TRBV7-2, the J call TRBJ1-4; D may be TRBD1 (5 bases). The CDR3 loop spans 12 amino acids. V was pared by 1 base and J by 8 bases, with 5 bases between. The germline V gene encodes CDR1 SGHTA and CDR2 FQGNSA. In DNA form, the CDR3 reads TGTGCCAGCAGCTTAGAGGGGGAAAAACTGTTTTTT. Encoded protein: CASSLEGEKLFF. Full variable domain (outside the CDR3, taken from reference TRBV7-2 and TRBJ1-4): GAGVSQSPSNKVTEKGKDVELRCDPISGHTALYWYRQSLGQGLEFLIYFQGNSAPDKSGLPSDRFSAERTGGSVSTLTIQRTQQEDSAVYLCASSLEGEKLFFGSGTQLSVL.

The chain combines TRBV10-2 with TRBJ1-6; 9 positions agree with TRBD1. The CDR3 runs 15 residues. The J segment lost 6 bases and the V segment lost 3 bases, leaving 3 bases of the junction unmatched. Germline V gives CDR1 WSHSY, CDR2 SAAADI. In nucleotides, the CDR3 is TGCGCCAGCAGTGAACAGGGGGCTGCTAATTCACCCCTCCACTTT. It translates to CASSEQGAANSPLHF.

The chain couples TRBV12-5 to TRBJ2-5, with D uncertain. The CDR3 loop spans 11 amino acids. Germline V gives CDR1 LGHNT, CDR2 FRNRAP. The CDR3 reads CVTRKQETQYF. As DNA, the CDR3 is TGTGTAACACGAAAACAAGAGACCCAGTACTTC.

The chain couples TRBV4-1 to TRBJ1-6, with D maybe TRBD1 (5 bases). The V and J ends lost 1 base and 8 bases respectively, with 18 bases between them. The CDR3 has 17 amino acids. The germline CDR1 and CDR2 sequences are MGHRA and YSYEKL. CDR3 amino acids: CASSQAGGLGVDSPLHF. Written as DNA, the CDR3 is TGCGCCAGCAGCCAAGCCGGGGGGTTAGGGGTGGATTCACCCCTCCACTTT.

This chain connects TRBV27 to TRBJ1-1, with unresolved D. V lost 2 bases and J 8 bases, leaving 18 bases between the germline ends. The CDR3 consists of 15 residues. CDR1 is MNHEY and CDR2 is SMNVEV in the germline V gene (reference sequence). CDR3 residues: CASSLRGIGGLEAFF. The CDR3 bases are TGTGCCAGCAGTTTACGAGGGATAGGTGGCTTGGAAGCTTTCTTT.

This sequence joins TRBV28 and TRBJ1-1; weak D call: TRBD1 (6 bases). Trimming took 5 bases from V and 5 from J, leaving 12 bases between them. The germline CDR1 and CDR2 sequences are MDHEN and SYDVKM. The CDR3 is made up of 13 amino acids. The CDR3, as DNA: TGTGCCAGCAGTCCAGCACAGGGAACTGAAGCTTTCTTT. Translating gives CASSPAQGTEAFF.

The chain is built from TRBV5-4 and TRBJ2-5; 9 nucleotides align to TRBD2. The V and J ends lost 0 bases and 6 bases, in that order; junction bases with no gene match: 6. Germline V gene lookup returns CDR1 SGHNT and CDR2 YYREEE (reference sequence). The CDR3 totals 15 residues. CDR3 DNA: TGTGCCAGCAGCTTGGTAGCGGGAGACGCGAAGACCCAGTACTTC. Translated: CASSLVAGDAKTQYF.

This chain joins TRBV7-2 and TRBJ2-6; D may be TRBD2 (7 bases). V shed 4 bases and J shed 0 bases, with 13 bases lying between them. Germline V CDR1 and CDR2: SGHTA, FQGNSA. CDR3 length equals 17 residues. DNA of the CDR3: TGTGCCAGCAGCTGGGGGGGCCCCAGCTCTGGGGCCAACGTCCTGACTTTC. Translating it yields CASSWGGPSSGANVLTF.

The genes are TRBV30 and TRBJ2-1; 7 positions match TRBD2. The germline CDR1 and CDR2 sequences are GTSNPN and SVGIG (reference sequence). V lost 4 bases and J lost 7; bases outside the gene matches: 13. The CDR3 contains 15 residues. In DNA form, the CDR3 reads TGTGCCTGGACTAAGTGGTGGGAGGGCCGGAATGAGCAGTTCTTC. Amino acid sequence: CAWTKWWEGRNEQFF.

This clone occurred once. The genes are TRBV5-1 and TRBJ2-5; TRBD2 aligns across 7 bases. This CDR3 region has 14 residues. The V segment lost 4 bases and the J segment 4 bases; nucleotides outside the gene matches: 7. CDR1 is SGHRS, CDR2 YFSETQ, per germline. CDR3 sequence: CASSHRLAAETQYF. The CDR3 DNA sequence: TGCGCCAGCAGCCACCGTCTAGCGGCAGAGACCCAGTACTTC.

Only one count was recorded for this clone. The J gene is TRBJ2-3, the V gene TRBV2; TRBD2 agrees at 9 bases. The CDR3 has 17 residues. CDR1 and CDR2 from the germline V gene are SNHLY and FYNNEI. The junction had 14 bases not matched to a gene; V was cut back by 5 bases and J by 5 bases. The CDR3 nucleotides are TGTGCCAGCAGTATGGGTCTAGCGGGGACTAAGCGAGATACGCAGTATTTT. Amino acid sequence: CASSMGLAGTKRDTQYF.

The CDR3 here is CASNHFGDRDTGELFF. In nucleotides, the CDR3 is TGTGCCAGTAACCATTTTGGAGACAGGGACACCGGGGAGCTGTTTTTT. The chain carries TRBV19 and TRBJ2-2, with 7 bases matching TRBD1. Germline V lookup: CDR1 LNHDA, CDR2 SQIVND (reference sequence). V shed 7 bases and J 3 bases; nucleotides not matched to a gene: 11. This CDR3 spans 16 amino acids.